The 9 T cell receptor beta chains below all came from one sample that was sequenced in a study of CD8+ T cells in alopecia areata. Treatment noted: oral pan-JAK inhibitor, 5-10 mg twice daily. It was cDNA, reverse transcribed from extracted RNA, that served as the sequencing template. Using immunoSEQ multiplex PCR, the repertoire was profiled, and TCRdb retains in-frame clones only, with some absent. Counted here are around 270,000 clones, 55% to 75% occurring once; the ten biggest clones make up roughly 1.8%. Sample: CD4+ T cells sorted from blood, taken at week 24, from a patient treated with tofacitinib. These receptors were obtained from a human donor with alopecia areata.

This CDR3 is CSSRGAGETQYF. In DNA form, the CDR3 reads TGCAGCTCAAGGGGGGCTGGTGAGACCCAGTACTTC. This chain links TRBV29-1 with TRBJ2-5; possibly TRBD1 or TRBD2 for D (6 bases each). Deletions cut 8 bases from V and 5 bases from J, with 15 bases between. CDR1 SQVTM and CDR2 ANQGSEA come from the germline V gene. The CDR3 is 12 residues long.

The chain employs TRBV15 and TRBJ2-1, with D hard to call. Germline CDR1 and CDR2: LNHNV and YYDKDF (reference sequence). The V gene lost 0 bases and the J gene lost 8 bases, with 5 bases spanning the gap. The CDR3 is made up of 12 amino acids. CDR3: CATSRDGDEQFF. The CDR3 DNA reads as TGTGCCACCAGCAGAGATGGGGATGAGCAGTTCTTC.

The V gene is TRBV5-1, the J gene TRBJ1-2; D is undetermined. V lost 4 bases to trimming and J lost 6 bases, with 10 bases between them. The V gene's germline CDR1 is SGHRS and CDR2 YFSETQ. There are 12 residues in the CDR3. The CDR3: CASSPLRDGYTF. For the CDR3, the DNA is TGCGCCAGCAGCCCCTTACGAGATGGCTACACCTTC.

CDR3 amino acids: CASSQDFQDKETQYF. The CDR3 bases are TGTGCCAGCAGCCAAGATTTCCAGGATAAAGAGACCCAGTACTTC. The chain joins TRBV4-2 to TRBJ2-5; D gene uncertain. This CDR3 is 15 amino acids long. The germline CDR1 and CDR2 sequences are LGHNA and YNFKEQ. V was shortened by 0 bases and J by 3 bases, with 11 bases between the two germline ends.

This clone appeared a few times. The gene calls are TRBV27 and TRBJ1-1; D perhaps matches TRBD1 (6 bases). This CDR3 has 15 amino acids. V was trimmed by 3 bases and J by 6 bases, leaving 17 bases between them. Germline CDR1 MNHEY, CDR2 SMNVEV (reference sequence). The CDR3 nucleotides are TGTGCCAGCAGTTTCAGCGGGACTCCAGGGGCTGAAGCTTTCTTT. Translation: CASSFSGTPGAEAFF.

This clone has more than one count but fewer than ten. This rearrangement joins TRBV6-5 to TRBJ1-1; D gene ambiguous. This CDR3 comprises 14 residues. CDR1 MNHEY and CDR2 SVGAGI come from the germline V gene. V was shortened by 0 bases and J by 5 bases, with 10 bases between the two germline ends. CDR3 sequence: CASSYSLRGTEAFF. In DNA, the CDR3 is TGTGCCAGCAGTTACTCTTTACGGGGAACTGAAGCTTTCTTT.

The chain links TRBV9 to TRBJ1-1, with D unclear. Trimming shortened V by 4 bases and J by 5 bases, and 9 bases separated the two germline ends. The length of the CDR3 is 12 residues. The V gene's germline CDR1 is SGDLS and CDR2 YYNGEE. The CDR3 region is CASSTRETEAFF. As DNA, the CDR3 is TGTGCCAGCAGCACTCGCGAGACTGAAGCTTTCTTT.

The V call is TRBV7-2, the J call TRBJ2-2, with TRBD2 matching 7 bases. CDR3 length: 14 residues. The V and J ends lost 5 bases and 4 bases, in that order; junction bases with no gene match: 4. Germline CDR1 and CDR2: SGHTA and FQGNSA. The CDR3 sequence: CASSQGLVTGELFF. CDR3 DNA sequence: TGTGCCAGCAGCCAAGGACTAGTCACCGGGGAGCTGTTTTTT. Variable domain in full (rest from reference TRBV7-2 and TRBJ2-2): GAGVSQSPSNKVTEKGKDVELRCDPISGHTALYWYRQSLGQGLEFLIYFQGNSAPDKSGLPSDRFSAERTGGSVSTLTIQRTQQEDSAVYLCASSQGLVTGELFFGEGSRLTVL.

The rearrangement links TRBV29-1 to TRBJ2-2; either TRBD1 or TRBD2 may supply D (6 bases each). Germline assignment: CDR1 SQVTM and CDR2 ANQGSEA. The CDR3 extends over 15 amino acids. Trimming pared 4 bases from V and 0 bases from J, leaving 12 bases between. This CDR3 is CSVAPGATNTGELFF. CDR3 DNA sequence: TGCAGCGTTGCCCCGGGGGCCACGAACACCGGGGAGCTGTTTTTT.